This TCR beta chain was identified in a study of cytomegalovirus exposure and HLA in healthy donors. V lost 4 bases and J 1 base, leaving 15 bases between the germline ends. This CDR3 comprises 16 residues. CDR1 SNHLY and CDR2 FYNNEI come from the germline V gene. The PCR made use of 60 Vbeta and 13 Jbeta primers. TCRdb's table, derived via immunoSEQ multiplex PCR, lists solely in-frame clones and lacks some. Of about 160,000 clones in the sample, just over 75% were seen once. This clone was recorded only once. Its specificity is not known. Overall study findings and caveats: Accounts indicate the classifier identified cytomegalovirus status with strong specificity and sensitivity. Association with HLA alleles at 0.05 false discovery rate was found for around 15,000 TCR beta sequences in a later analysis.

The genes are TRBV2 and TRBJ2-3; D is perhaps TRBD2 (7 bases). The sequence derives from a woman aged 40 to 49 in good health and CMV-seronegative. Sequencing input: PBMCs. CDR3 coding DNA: TGTGCCAGCAGTGTGACGGGGGGCAAGGGCACAGATACGCAGTATTTT. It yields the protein CASSVTGGKGTDTQYF.